The 26 T cell receptor beta chains listed next were all sequenced from one sample in a study of healthy donors' naive CD4 and CD8 T cells. A linear amplification protocol produced the TCR libraries from roughly 0.5 ug of total RNA. TCRdb fed the reads into MiXCR, producing one record per CDR3 protein. The sample carries approximately 200,000 distinct CDR3 sequences, around 80% recorded once. Input material: naive CD4+ and CD8+ T cells sorted from blood, pooled from several donors. These receptors all come from a pool of human donors in good health; the sample pools cells from several healthy donors.

The chain couples TRBV29-1 to TRBJ2-7, with D tentatively TRBD1 (6 bases). CDR3 size: 17 residues. Trimming took off 0 bases at V and 2 bases at J, with 20 bases between the two ends. In germline, CDR1 is SQVTM, CDR2 ANQGSEA. CDR3 coding DNA: TGCAGCGTTGAAGATGGTGGCTTCAAACAGGGACCCTACGAGCAGTACTTC. Translation: CSVEDGGFKQGPYEQYF.

The chain couples TRBV5-5 to TRBJ2-1; 8 nucleotides match TRBD2. The CDR3 has 17 amino acids. V was clipped by 0 bases and J by 7 bases; unmatched bases: 12. Germline V gene lookup returns CDR1 SGHKS and CDR2 YYEKEE (reference sequence). CDR3 sequence: CASSLAPTSGAGNEQFF. Here the CDR3 DNA reads TGTGCCAGCAGCTTGGCCCCCACTAGCGGCGCGGGGAATGAGCAGTTCTTC.

A single count supports this clonotype. The chain uses TRBV19 and TRBJ1-1; D is uncertain. Germline CDR1 LNHDA, CDR2 SQIVND (reference sequence). With 2 bases removed from V and 8 bases from J, the gap between germline ends came to 12 bases. The CDR3 sequence is 13 residues long. In DNA, the CDR3 is TGTGCCAGTAGTATAAGGACGCCGCAGGAAGCTTTCTTT. Translation: CASSIRTPQEAFF.

This chain connects TRBV12-3 or TRBV12-4 to TRBJ1-2, with D maybe TRBD1 (5 bases). The CDR3 has 13 amino acids. This chain's CDR3 is CAGLGGEHYGYTF. The DNA of the CDR3 is TGTGCAGGTCTTGGAGGGGAACACTATGGCTACACCTTC.

Only one count was recorded for this clonotype. This chain links TRBV19 with TRBJ1-5; D not certain. Trimming removed 4 bases at V and 3 bases at J, with 13 bases between. This CDR3 comprises 15 residues. Germline assignment: CDR1 LNHDA and CDR2 SQIVND (reference sequence). CDR3 DNA: TGTGCCAGTAGTAAAGGGTACGGTTTCAATCAGCCCCAGCATTTT. Translated: CASSKGYGFNQPQHF.

In this sample, this clonotype turned up once. This chain uses TRBV6-2 or TRBV6-3 with TRBJ1-2; 8 bases line up with TRBD1. Unmatched junction bases numbered 11, after V lost 6 bases and J lost 8 bases. The V gene's germline CDR1 is MNHEY and CDR2 SVGEGT. This CDR3 spans 14 amino acids. The DNA of the CDR3 is TGTGCCAGCAGCAACCTAGGACAGGGCGGCGGCTACACCTTC. Residues: CASSNLGQGGGYTF.

This clonotype was observed a single time. This chain connects TRBV6-5 to TRBJ2-7; TRBD2 is a possible D gene (5 bases). From germline, CDR1 is MNHEY and CDR2 SVGAGI. The CDR3 totals 17 residues. V lost 1 base to trimming and J lost 5 bases, with 21 bases between them. The CDR3 sequence: CASSYLGSLPAGHEQYF. The DNA of the CDR3 is TGTGCCAGCAGTTACTTGGGTAGTTTGCCGGCGGGCCACGAGCAGTACTTC.

This clonotype has more than one count but fewer than ten. V and J are TRBV6-5 and TRBJ1-1, with D unresolved. This CDR3 is built from 15 residues. Germline loops: CDR1 MNHEY, CDR2 SVGAGI. V lost 6 bases and J lost 3, with 17 bases in between. CDR3 bases: TGTGCCAGCAGCCCTTACCCGGAGGCGTACACTGAAGCTTTCTTT. Translated: CASSPYPEAYTEAFF.

V and J are TRBV29-1 and TRBJ1-2; 12 bases are a match to TRBD1. CDR3 length: 15 residues. Germline V gives CDR1 SQVTM, CDR2 ANQGSEA. V lost 6 bases to trimming and J lost 6 bases; unmatched junction nucleotides: 11. CDR3 loop: CSVSPGTGGGHGYTF. The CDR3 DNA is TGCAGCGTGAGTCCCGGGACAGGGGGCGGGCATGGCTACACCTTC.

The gene calls are TRBV15 and TRBJ2-3; possible D gene TRBD2, 6 bases. The germline V and J ends were trimmed by 0 bases and 1 base, with 8 bases remaining between them. Germline-derived CDR1 and CDR2 are LNHNV and YYDKDF (reference sequence). The CDR3 has 15 amino acids. This chain's CDR3 is CATSRDGGRTDTQYF. CDR3 bases: TGTGCCACCAGCAGAGACGGGGGTCGCACAGATACGCAGTATTTT.

This chain links TRBV30 with TRBJ1-1; D gene uncertain. The germline V and J ends were trimmed by 0 bases and 0 bases, with 5 bases remaining between them. Per germline, CDR1 GTSNPN and CDR2 SVGIG (reference sequence). There are 13 residues in the CDR3. The CDR3 is CAWSVWVNTEAFF. In nucleotides, the CDR3 is TGTGCCTGGAGTGTTTGGGTGAACACTGAAGCTTTCTTT.

The chain carries TRBV5-6 and TRBJ2-3, with 10 bases lining up with TRBD2. V gave up 4 bases and J gave up 1 base; unmatched junction bases: 3. The CDR3 runs 15 residues. Germline-derived CDR1 and CDR2 are SGHDT and YYEEEE. The DNA for the CDR3 is TGTGCCAGCAGCACAACTAGCGGGGGCACAGATACGCAGTATTTT. Amino acids: CASSTTSGGTDTQYF.

The rearrangement joins TRBV30 to TRBJ1-2; D might be TRBD1 (6 bases). There are 14 residues in the CDR3. Germline CDR1 and CDR2: GTSNPN and SVGIG (reference sequence). V was clipped by 0 bases and J by 4 bases, with 12 bases between them. DNA of the CDR3: TGTGCCTGGAGTGTGGTTACAGGGAGCTATGGCTACACCTTC. This sequence encodes CAWSVVTGSYGYTF.

The chain links TRBV18 to TRBJ2-4; D unclear. This CDR3 is 17 amino acids long. Germline V gene sequence: CDR1 KGHSH, CDR2 LQKENI. The V gene lost 4 bases and the J gene lost 3 bases, with 19 bases spanning the gap. CDR3 DNA sequence: TGTGCCAGCTCACTGACGGCGGTTTTCTCGGTCAAAAACATTCAGTACTTC. This translates into CASSLTAVFSVKNIQYF.

In this sample, this clonotype turned up once. The chain combines TRBV6-5 with TRBJ1-1; D may be TRBD1 (6 bases). The ends were cut back, 2 bases at V and 6 bases at J, with 22 bases in the middle. The germline gives CDR1 MNHEY, CDR2 SVGAGI. The length of the CDR3 is 17 residues. CDR3 residues: CASSYGVGTNRGAEAFF. DNA of the CDR3: TGTGCCAGCAGTTACGGGGTCGGGACAAACCGAGGTGCTGAAGCTTTCTTT.

This chain links TRBV5-1 with TRBJ1-1; D uncertain. Between the trimmed V and J ends, which lost 3 bases and 0 bases, there was a span of 12 bases. Germline V gene sequence: CDR1 SGHRS, CDR2 YFSETQ. CDR3 length: 15 residues. CDR3 protein: CASSSREDMNTEAFF. For the CDR3, the DNA is TGCGCCAGCAGCTCCCGGGAAGATATGAACACTGAAGCTTTCTTT.

The CDR3 loop reads CASSERPDRNEQYF. The DNA for the CDR3 is TGTGCCAGCAGCGAGCGACCTGACAGGAACGAGCAGTACTTC. J is TRBJ2-7 and V is TRBV7-8; possibly TRBD1 for D (6 bases). V was trimmed by 5 bases and J by 5 bases, leaving 16 bases between them. CDR3 length equals 14 residues. CDR1 is SGHVS and CDR2 is FQNEAQ in the germline V gene.

As concerns this clonotype: At one end, the junction sequence differs from germline, possibly due to a read error. V gene TRBV29-1 combines with J gene TRBJ1-4; D is undetermined. In germline, CDR1 is SQVTM, CDR2 ANQGSEA. This CDR3 has 8 residues. CDR3 in amino acids: CSVGDGLF. The CDR3 DNA sequence: TGCAGCGTAGGTGACGGGCTTTTT.

The chain has TRBV5-1 and TRBJ1-1; D gene ambiguous. The CDR3 length is 18 residues. The germline gives CDR1 SGHRS, CDR2 YFSETQ. V lost 4 bases, J lost 1 base, and 23 bases lay in between. The CDR3 DNA reads as TGCGCCAGCAGCAAGCGACCAGAGGACGGATCCTGGAACACTGAAGCTTTCTTT. Translating gives CASSKRPEDGSWNTEAFF.

The chain has TRBV29-1 and TRBJ1-1, with no clear D. Germline CDR1 is SQVTM and CDR2 is ANQGSEA. The CDR3 has 12 amino acids. The V and J ends lost 0 bases and 5 bases respectively, with 7 bases between them. The DNA for the CDR3 is TGCAGCGTTGAAGAGTCGGGGACTGAAGCTTTCTTT. This sequence encodes CSVEESGTEAFF.

V and J are TRBV10-3 and TRBJ2-3, with a weak D call TRBD2 (5 bases). In germline, CDR1 is ENHRY, CDR2 SYGVKD. V was clipped by 0 bases and J by 2 bases, with 9 bases between them. The CDR3 runs to 15 residues. The CDR3 sequence is CAISESKGLTDTQYF. DNA of the CDR3: TGTGCCATCAGTGAGTCGAAAGGACTCACAGATACGCAGTATTTT.

The chain couples TRBV5-1 to TRBJ2-5, with 7 bases aligning to TRBD2. The CDR3 spans 12 residues. Germline values: CDR1 SGHRS, CDR2 YFSETQ. The ends lost 7 bases at V and 7 bases at J; junction bases unmatched: 7. For the CDR3, the DNA is TGCGCCAGCGGGACCGGGGAGGGGACCCAGTACTTC. It yields the protein CASGTGEGTQYF.

The rearrangement links TRBV2 to TRBJ1-1; 8 nucleotides match TRBD1. CDR1 and CDR2 (germline): SNHLY, FYNNEI. Losses at the gene ends were 3 bases for V and 6 bases for J; bases not matched to a gene: 9. CDR3 length equals 15 residues. For the CDR3, the DNA is TGTGCCAGCAGTGAGACAGGGGTTAGTTTCGCTGAAGCTTTCTTT. Translating gives CASSETGVSFAEAFF. Based on the CDR3 plus reference TRBV2 and TRBJ1-1, the full variable domain is EPEVTQTPSHQVTQMGQEVILRCVPISNHLYFYWYRQILGQKVEFLVSFYNNEISEKSEIFDDQFSVERPDGSNFTLKIRSTKLEDSAMYFCASSETGVSFAEAFFGQGTRLTVV.

This clonotype was detected a few times. This rearrangement joins TRBV4-3 to TRBJ2-1; possibly TRBD2 for D (6 bases). V dropped 0 bases and J dropped 2 bases, with 17 bases sitting between them. The CDR3 is made up of 18 amino acids. Germline V gives CDR1 LGHNA, CDR2 YSLEER. CDR3 coding DNA: TGCGCCAGCAGCCAAGATCGCGGGACGTATGTCCCCTACAATGAGCAGTTCTTC. The encoded protein is CASSQDRGTYVPYNEQFF.

J is TRBJ2-1 and V is TRBV6-5, with 10 bases lining up with TRBD2. V trimming: 5 bases; J trimming: 1 base; junction bases outside the gene matches: 5. The germline V gene encodes CDR1 MNHEY and CDR2 SVGAGI. The CDR3 sequence is 16 residues long. CDR3 nucleotides: TGTGCCAGCAGTAGACCTAGCGGGAGTTCCTACAATGAGCAGTTCTTC. Translation: CASSRPSGSSYNEQFF.

The table lists this clonotype with a count of one. The chain employs TRBV29-1 and TRBJ2-1; D perhaps matches TRBD2 (5 bases). Trimming cost V 7 bases and J 5 bases, with 15 bases left between them. Germline CDR1 and CDR2: SQVTM and ANQGSEA. The CDR3 contains 13 residues. Written as DNA, the CDR3 is TGCAGCGCTAGCCACCCGAGCCACAATGAGCAGTTCTTC. Amino acids: CSASHPSHNEQFF.